Listed here is a single TCR beta chain. The antigen remains unidentified. Produced via immunoSEQ multiplex PCR; TCRdb's table is partial and in-frame only. The repertoire has under 100,000 clones, around 93% of them found once; the top ten carry approximately 1.1%. The source of the sample is a study of graft-versus-host responses after intestinal transplantation. The trim removed 5 bases at V and 7 bases at J, leaving 7 bases unmatched. This CDR3 is 14 amino acids long. Per germline, CDR1 LNHDA and CDR2 SQIVND (reference sequence). The source is a human donor who was the organ donor for an intestinal transplant. The V gene is TRBV19, the J gene TRBJ1-4; TRBD1 matches at 7 bases. Source: unstimulated CD8+ T cells sorted from spleen or lymph node cells, taken before transplant. The CDR3 bases are TGTGCCAGTAGTCCCGTTCAGGGGGGTGAAAAACTGTTTTTT. It specifies CASSPVQGGEKLFF.